The rows below give T cell receptor beta chains drawn from one sample of a study of cytomegalovirus exposure and HLA in healthy donors. Generated by immunoSEQ multiplex PCR, the TCRdb table keeps only in-frame clones and is missing some. The table records around 190,000 clones, roughly 10% of them present only once. The specimen sequenced was PBMCs. These receptors were taken from a woman under 40 in good health and CMV-seropositive. The CDR3 runs from the conserved cysteine through the conserved F or W.

J gene: TRBJ2-2; V gene: TRBV27; CDR3 protein: CASRQPQGRNTGELFF
J gene: TRBJ1-1; V gene: TRBV29-1; CDR3 protein: CSVGSTGGPMNTEAFF
J gene: TRBJ2-7; V gene: TRBV7-9; CDR3 protein: CASSVQGASYEQYF
J gene: TRBJ1-2; V gene: TRBV7-2; CDR3 protein: CASSSTTGEGGYTF
J gene: TRBJ2-1; V gene: TRBV4-2; CDR3 protein: CASSQTGASGYNEQFF
J gene: TRBJ1-2; V gene: TRBV10-2; CDR3 protein: CASSLNSPGTGGYGYTF
J gene: TRBJ2-7; V gene: TRBV7-9; CDR3 protein: CASSLGQVDNGKQYF
J gene: TRBJ2-3; V gene: TRBV7-9; CDR3 protein: CASSWTGTDTQYF
J gene: TRBJ2-5; V gene: TRBV15; CDR3 protein: CATGIPGLAEGETQYF
J gene: TRBJ2-3; V gene: TRBV27; CDR3 protein: CASSLSTRGEDTQYF
J gene: TRBJ1-2; V gene: TRBV7-2; CDR3 protein: CASSRFGANYGYTF
J gene: TRBJ2-5; V gene: TRBV9; CDR3 protein: CASSGGGLLAKETQYF
J gene: TRBJ2-5; V gene: TRBV4-2; CDR3 protein: CASSQAASWTREGKTQYF
J gene: TRBJ1-1; V gene: TRBV7-2; CDR3 protein: CASSFKGDQNTEAFF